This T cell receptor beta chain was sequenced in a study of control samples from healthy donors and cancer patients (dated by TCRdb to 2018 to 2020). In the case of this clone: Its target antigen remains unknown. Base quality data are lacking; no much larger clone is found one base away.

V has 7 bases trimmed and J has 11 bases trimmed; junction bases matching no gene number 10. CDR1 and CDR2 (SEHNR, FQNEAQ) derive from the germline V gene (reference sequence). Its CDR3 holds 12 amino acids, cysteine through phenylalanine. Only CDR3 DNA remains: 36 bases, in frame from the first base. Library preparation used the immunoSEQ multiplex PCR assay. TCRdb's version of the immuneACCESS table is confined to in-frame rearrangements and falls short of the full clone set. An unresolved V gene accounts for under half of the shortfall where checked; the remainder is of unknown origin. This sample lists 90,000 to 100,000 clones; just over 90% were detected once. About 4% of the sample is taken by the ten largest.

The material sequenced was blood. The chain is encoded by TRBV7-9 joined to TRBJ1-1; 7 middle bases align to TRBD1. This receptor was identified in a young woman in good health. The bases are TGTGCCAGCAACAGACAGGGCGCTGGGGCTTTCTTT. The resulting protein is CASNRQGAGAFF.